The clone carrying this TCR beta chain was picked up a small number of times. This record belongs to a study of T cell repertoires in cytomegalovirus infection. TCRdb fed the reads into MiXCR, producing one record per CDR3 protein. This repertoire shows 200,000 to 300,000 distinct CDR3 sequences, around 8.7% found once; its top ten account for approximately 15%. The sequencing input was PBMCs. The clonotype originates from a human donor in good health (CMV status not recorded). Some clones in this sample may be carry-over from other donors' samples.

The CDR3 bases are TGCGCCAGCAAAACAACTAGCGGGAGTTCCGGGGAGCTGTTTTTT. It encodes CASKTTSGSSGELFF. The genes are TRBV5-1 and TRBJ2-2; TRBD2 matches 11 bases. The CDR3 extends over 15 amino acids. Trimming at V came to 6 bases and at J to 6 bases, leaving 7 bases not matched to a gene. Looked up from germline, CDR1 is SGHRS and CDR2 is YFSETQ.